Listed here are 21 T cell receptor beta chains from one sample, sequenced in a study of Graves' ophthalmopathy and Graves' hyperthyroidism. Researchers took RNA transcripts and amplified TCR beta CDR3 regions from them. First-round RT-PCR with HTBI primers preceded a second-round multiplex PCR. TCRdb re-derived calls from the multiplex PCR reads in MiXCR, one entry per CDR3 protein. The repertoire holds under 400,000 distinct CDR3 sequences, with 17% as singletons. Sequenced input: peripheral blood. These TCRs come from an adult man with Graves' ophthalmopathy.

This clonotype was detected only once. The V and J genes are TRBV6-2 or TRBV6-3 and TRBJ1-5; TRBD1 is a possible D gene (6 bases). Per the germline V gene, CDR1 is MNHEY and CDR2 is SVGEGT. The V and J ends lost 7 bases and 3 bases respectively, with 10 bases between them. CDR3 length: 13 amino acids. The CDR3 region is CASNGQPNQPQHF. The CDR3 DNA follows: TGTGCCAGCAACGGACAGCCCAATCAGCCCCAGCATTTT.

The chain has TRBV6-2 or TRBV6-3 and TRBJ1-6, with no clear D. Germline values: CDR1 MNHEY, CDR2 SVGEGT. Trimming shortened V by 6 bases and J by 8 bases, and 17 bases separated the two germline ends. This CDR3 is built from 15 residues. CDR3 coding DNA: TGTGCCAGCAGCCAAGGCCCCACGGACGATTCACCCCTCCACTTT. This translates into CASSQGPTDDSPLHF.

This clonotype was seen repeatedly, ten times or more. V gene TRBV10-3 combines with J gene TRBJ2-7; 10 nucleotides align to TRBD2. The CDR3 length is 18 residues. The V gene's germline CDR1 is ENHRY and CDR2 SYGVKD. The trim removed 0 bases at V and 5 bases at J, leaving 13 bases unmatched. CDR3 sequence (DNA): TGTGCCATCAGTGAGTCGCGCCGGTCTAGCGGGAGAGGAAACGAGCAGTACTTC. Protein product: CAISESRRSSGRGNEQYF.

This clonotype has at least ten counts. The chain joins TRBV15 to TRBJ1-2; D not certain. The V end was cut by 0 bases, the J end by 4 bases, with 9 bases between. Germline V gene sequence: CDR1 LNHNV, CDR2 YYDKDF (reference sequence). The CDR3 covers 14 residues. This CDR3 is CATSRDGMAYGYTF. The CDR3 coding sequence is TGTGCCACCAGCAGAGATGGCATGGCCTATGGCTACACCTTC.

This clonotype was recorded only once. The rearrangement links TRBV7-8 to TRBJ2-7; D gene unclear. This CDR3 comprises 11 residues. Looked up from germline, CDR1 is SGHVS and CDR2 is FQNEAQ. With 3 bases removed from V and 6 bases from J, the gap between germline ends came to 6 bases. Here the CDR3 reads CASSFRSEQYF. DNA for the CDR3: TGTGCCAGCAGCTTCCGAAGCGAGCAGTACTTC.

This clonotype was found many times. The chain has TRBV19 and TRBJ1-2; D is unclear. The CDR3 spans 14 residues. The V gene lost 3 bases and the J gene lost 1 base, with 9 bases spanning the gap. In germline, CDR1 is LNHDA, CDR2 SQIVND (reference sequence). CDR3 in amino acids: CASSIGILNYGYTF. The CDR3 DNA sequence: TGTGCCAGTAGTATCGGGATCCTTAACTATGGCTACACCTTC.

This clonotype was counted many times. The chain couples TRBV5-1 to TRBJ2-7; possibly TRBD2 for D (6 bases). This CDR3 spans 14 amino acids. The germline V and J ends were trimmed by 2 bases and 5 bases, with 14 bases remaining between them. CDR1 is SGHRS and CDR2 is YFSETQ in the germline V gene. CDR3 nucleotides: TGCGCCAGCAGCTTAGGGACGGAGGGGAACGAGCAGTACTTC. Its translation: CASSLGTEGNEQYF.

This rearrangement joins TRBV2 to TRBJ2-2; 10 nucleotides match TRBD2. CDR3 length equals 16 residues. V dropped 5 bases and J dropped 3; count of bases not matched to a gene: 6. CDR1 and CDR2 (germline): SNHLY, FYNNEI. Written as DNA, the CDR3 is TGTGCCAGCAGTAAAAAGACTAGCGGGTACACCGGGGAGCTGTTTTTT. Amino acid sequence: CASSKKTSGYTGELFF.

The table lists this clonotype with many counts. V and J are TRBV19 and TRBJ1-5, with D maybe TRBD1 (6 bases). CDR3 size: 14 residues. Per the germline V gene, CDR1 is LNHDA and CDR2 is SQIVND (reference sequence). Trimming stripped 6 bases from V and 1 base from J, with 10 bases between. The CDR3 DNA is TGTGCCAGTAGGAGGACAGAGAGCAATCAGCCCCAGCATTTT. Translating it yields CASRRTESNQPQHF.

This clonotype was counted ten times or more. The genes are TRBV12-3 or TRBV12-4 and TRBJ2-5; TRBD2 is a possible D gene (7 bases). CDR3 length equals 13 residues. Trimming removed 3 bases at V and 9 bases at J, with 14 bases between. CDR3 in DNA: TGTGCCAGCAGTTTGGGGGGGCAGCGGGCCCAGTACTTC. Protein: CASSLGGQRAQYF.

This clonotype has just a few counts. The chain combines TRBV10-3 with TRBJ2-7, with D perhaps TRBD2 (6 bases). The germline CDR1 and CDR2 sequences are ENHRY and SYGVKD. The CDR3 length is 12 residues. V lost 7 bases and J lost 1, with 8 bases in between. The CDR3: CAIKTSSYEQYF. CDR3 DNA: TGTGCCATCAAGACTAGTTCCTACGAGCAGTACTTC.

This clonotype was seen once. The CDR3: CASSRDPYGYTF. Written as DNA, the CDR3 is TGTGCCAGCAGCCGGGACCCATATGGCTACACCTTC. The chain links TRBV12-3 or TRBV12-4 to TRBJ1-2; D perhaps matches TRBD1 (5 bases). V lost 6 bases, J lost 5 bases, and 10 bases lay in between. The CDR3 covers 12 residues.

This clonotype appeared many times. This chain connects TRBV12-3 or TRBV12-4 to TRBJ2-5; 8 positions match TRBD1. With 1 base clipped from V and 5 bases from J, the junction kept 6 bases outside the gene matches. The CDR3 has 15 residues. CDR3 DNA: TGTGCCAGCAGTTTAGACGGACAGGGACGGGAGACCCAGTACTTC. It specifies CASSLDGQGRETQYF.

This clonotype was recorded at least ten times. V is TRBV6-1 and J is TRBJ1-2; the match to TRBD1 covers 8 bases. V shed 6 bases, J shed 8 bases, and the junction held 8 bases outside the gene matches. The length of the CDR3 is 13 residues. CDR1 is MNHNS, CDR2 SASEGT, per germline. CDR3 sequence: CASSRTGMGGYTF. The DNA of the CDR3 is TGTGCCAGCAGCCGGACAGGGATGGGCGGCTACACCTTC.

This clonotype was seen repeatedly, ten times or more. V usage is TRBV24-1 and J usage is TRBJ2-5; 7 bases map to TRBD1. This CDR3 is 16 amino acids long. The junction had 7 bases not matched to a gene; V was cut back by 4 bases and J by 0 bases. Germline assignment: CDR1 KGHDR and CDR2 SFDVKD. CDR3 coding DNA: TGTGCCACCAGTGAGACCGGGACAGATAACCAAGAGACCCAGTACTTC. It translates to CATSETGTDNQETQYF.

This clonotype was detected many times. The rearrangement uses TRBV28 and TRBJ1-5; maybe TRBD1 (6 bases). The germline V and J ends were trimmed by 8 bases and 4 bases, with 9 bases remaining between them. Per the germline V gene, CDR1 is MDHEN and CDR2 is SYDVKM. There are 12 residues in the CDR3. CDR3 in DNA: TGTGCCAGCCTAGACAGGAATCAGCCCCAGCATTTT. Protein: CASLDRNQPQHF.

This clonotype was detected ten times or more. The gene calls are TRBV6-2 or TRBV6-3 and TRBJ1-5; maybe TRBD1 (6 bases). Deletions cut 2 bases from V and 0 bases from J, with 8 bases between. Germline V gene data show CDR1 as MNHEY and CDR2 as SVGEGT. The CDR3 has 15 residues. The DNA of the CDR3 is TGTGCCAGCAGTTACGTGGGACATAGCAATCAGCCCCAGCATTTT. Translated: CASSYVGHSNQPQHF.

Many counts were recorded for this clonotype. V and J are TRBV7-8 and TRBJ1-1; tentatively, D is TRBD1 (5 bases). The CDR3 loop spans 15 amino acids. V lost 1 base to trimming and J lost 6 bases, with 15 bases between them. The germline V gene encodes CDR1 SGHVS and CDR2 FQNEAQ. CDR3 in DNA: TGTGCCAGCAGCTTAGAGTCAGGACAACTTTCTGAAGCTTTCTTT. This encodes CASSLESGQLSEAFF.

At least ten counts were recorded for this clonotype. The chain uses TRBV29-1 and TRBJ2-5; a possible D gene is TRBD2 (5 bases). Per germline, CDR1 SQVTM and CDR2 ANQGSEA. The CDR3 contains 14 residues. V dropped 6 bases and J dropped 1 base, with 15 bases sitting between them. The CDR3 sequence is CSVTPGGGQETQYF. The CDR3 DNA sequence: TGCAGCGTCACCCCTGGAGGAGGCCAAGAGACCCAGTACTTC.

V and J are TRBV19 and TRBJ1-2; weak D call: TRBD1 (5 bases). V was clipped by 7 bases and J by 4 bases, with 19 bases between them. The CDR3 totals 15 residues. Germline V gene lookup returns CDR1 LNHDA and CDR2 SQIVND (reference sequence). The CDR3 spells CASTSREPGGYGYTF. The CDR3, as DNA: TGTGCCAGTACCTCGCGGGAACCCGGGGGCTATGGCTACACCTTC.

This clonotype was observed at least ten times. The chain recombines TRBV7-3 with TRBJ2-7, with 10 bases lining up with TRBD2. The CDR3 runs 14 residues. Unmatched junction bases numbered 8, after V lost 5 bases and J lost 7 bases. The germline V gene encodes CDR1 SGHTA and CDR2 FQGTGA. The CDR3 is CASSLSGRTSEQYF. The CDR3 nucleotides are TGTGCCAGCAGCCTTAGCGGGAGGACCTCAGAGCAGTACTTC.